This T cell receptor (beta chain) was captured by sequencing in a study of T cell responses to AZD1222 COVID-19 vaccine (dated by TCRdb to 2020 to 2022). Regarding the complete study: A total of over 230 trial participants underwent TCR sequencing, of whom approximately 200 had received two doses of AZD1222 and roughly 26 had received two doses of the MenACWY control vaccine. Trial participants were enrolled by age into 18-55, 56-69 and 70-plus year subgroups, with 148, 28 and 57 TCR-sequenced participants respectively. Overall study outcomes, separate from this receptor: A significant rise in spike-specific TCR breadth and depth was observed after two AZD1222 doses relative to day 0 and relative to MenACWY recipients. Participants were mostly white British, with more females than males. The authors suggested clonal diversity may have been underestimated. In the small 56-69-year group, the increase in depth fell short of significance, most likely because of low power. Epitopes outside the regions mutated in the B.1.351 and B.1.1.7 variants were reportedly recognized by nearly half of the unique spike-specific TCRs. Conclusions about previously exposed vaccinees are limited, since just a handful of AZD1222 recipients were seropositive for SARS-CoV-2 at baseline. Because no day 14 peak-response samples were available, repertoires were characterized only after the peak T cell response. The vaccine-associated CD4 TCRs covered the entire spike protein, and the dominant responses fell in regions 160-218 and 743-854.

This clone was observed once. The antigen this receptor binds is unknown. There are no base qualities to consult, and no much larger clone falls within one base. In the paper's terms, the time point label means: about 28 days (+/-7) after the second vaccine dose. AZD1222 recipients whose second dose came at about 4 weeks and those whose second dose came at about 12 weeks were combined into one group, since spike-specific TCR depth and breadth did not differ between the two schedules. The vaccinee samples were drawn from two UK trials, COV001 and COV002, one of which was a single-blind randomized controlled phase 2/3 trial testing AZD1222 (ChAdOx1 nCoV-19) in healthy adults. For TCRbeta chain sequencing, PBMC samples from trial participants were taken at day 0 and at day 28 after the second dose. The CDR3 spans 17 residues, from the cysteine through the phenylalanine. Only the CDR3 DNA stays, 51 bases, in frame from base 1. The germline V gene sets CDR1 to LGHNA and CDR2 to YNFKEQ. Between the V and J ends, shortened by 2 bases and 5 bases respectively, the junction contains 18 bases.

The CDR3 regions of human TCRbeta chains were analyzed by immunosequencing. The original methods were these. Repertoire TCRs were checked for matches against a reference library of SARS-CoV-2-specific TCRs that had been generated using the MIRA antigen-specificity platform. Breadth meant the fraction of unique TCRs that were SARS-CoV-2-associated, whereas depth meant the fraction of total T cells that were SARS-CoV-2-associated. Using the MIRA data, each spike-specific TCR was assigned both to the spike region to which the TCR was reactive and to a CD4 or CD8 class. Log10-transformed breadth and depth values were compared by one-way ANOVA with Sidak's multiple comparisons tests. Drawn from immuneACCESS, this table holds only the in-frame rearrangements with V and J called that TCRdb kept. Clones are partly lost; checked studies trace under half to an unresolved V gene and leave the rest unexplained. V and J calls and clone size are given by that table; D and trimming were obtained from the DNA. A total of some 94,000 clones appear in this sample, roughly 87% of them only once. Of the sample, approximately 5.3% falls within the top ten clones.

The receptor was isolated from an adult who received the AZD1222 COVID-19 vaccine. Rearrangement joined TRBV4-2 to TRBJ1-4; a tentative D call is TRBD1 (6 bases match). The sample here was peripheral blood, taken 28 days after the second AZD1222 dose. The DNA sequence follows: TGTGCCAGCAGCCAAAATATCGACCGGGACAAGAATGAAAAACTGTTTTTT. This yields the protein CASSQNIDRDKNEKLFF.